This TCR beta chain was observed in a study of T cell repertoires in cytomegalovirus infection. Unmatched junction bases numbered 13, after V lost 5 bases and J lost 3 bases. The CDR3 has 17 amino acids. Per the germline V gene, CDR1 is PRHDT and CDR2 is FYEKMQ (reference sequence). About this clonotype itself: What it binds is unknown.

One entry per CDR3 protein results from TCRdb running MiXCR on the reads. Found here are 250,000 to 300,000 distinct CDR3 sequences, roughly a fifth of them singletons; the top ten hold roughly 19%. This rearrangement joins TRBV13 to TRBJ2-7, with 10 nucleotides matching TRBD1. This receptor was taken from a human donor in good health (CMV status not recorded). Some clones in this sample may be carry-over from other donors' samples. Specimen: cultured PBMCs, collected from culture after CMV antigen stimulation. CDR3 amino acids: CASSAGQGLGGSYEQYF. CDR3 sequence (DNA): TGTGCCAGCAGCGCGGGACAGGGGTTAGGCGGGAGCTACGAGCAGTACTTC.